Shown below are 26 T cell receptor beta chains from a single sample sequenced in a study of T cell changes during pregnancy in multiple sclerosis. Measured with immunoSEQ multiplex PCR; TCRdb has only the in-frame clones, and not every one. The sample has 17,000 or so clones; 84% are singletons. This sample comprised CD8+ T cells from peripheral blood mononuclear cells, obtained in the third trimester of pregnancy. The receptors originated from a female donor in good health, enrolled as a control in a pregnancy study.

The chain couples TRBV6-1 to TRBJ2-5; 7 nucleotides line up with TRBD2. The germline V gene has CDR1 MNHNS and CDR2 SASEGT. With 8 bases clipped from V and 1 base from J, the junction kept 4 bases outside the gene matches. The CDR3 spans 13 residues. In DNA form, the CDR3 reads TGTGCCAGCCCCGGGGGGTTCCAAGAGACCCAGTACTTC. Translated: CASPGGFQETQYF.

The chain combines TRBV7-8 with TRBJ2-1; 9 positions match TRBD2. This CDR3 has 20 residues. Per germline, CDR1 SGHVS and CDR2 FQNEAQ. V gave up 5 bases and J gave up 5 bases; unmatched junction bases: 22. CDR3 protein: CASSQYPPWKLSGGNNEQFF. CDR3 DNA: TGTGCCAGCAGCCAATATCCCCCCTGGAAGTTGAGCGGGGGGAACAATGAGCAGTTCTTC.

The chain uses TRBV7-2 and TRBJ2-1, with a tentative D call TRBD1 (5 bases). This CDR3 contains 15 residues. Trimming pared 1 base from V and 6 bases from J, leaving 13 bases between. Germline-derived CDR1 and CDR2 are SGHTA and FQGNSA. The chain's CDR3 is CASSLVQGGGNEQFF. CDR3 bases: TGTGCCAGCAGCTTAGTTCAGGGTGGTGGCAATGAGCAGTTCTTC.

The rearrangement uses TRBV19 and TRBJ2-7; 8 nucleotides line up with TRBD1. The CDR3 spans 13 residues. CDR1 is LNHDA and CDR2 is SQIVND in the germline V gene (reference sequence). V lost 10 bases and J lost 1; bases outside the gene matches: 6. CDR3 sequence (DNA): TGTGCCACCCGGCAGGGGGCTTCCTACGAGCAGTACTTC. This gives the protein CATRQGASYEQYF.

The chain combines TRBV27 with TRBJ2-7; D is unresolved. The CDR3 is 15 amino acids. V was shortened by 1 base and J by 0 bases, with 10 bases between the two germline ends. Germline CDR1 MNHEY, CDR2 SMNVEV (reference sequence). Written as DNA, the CDR3 is TGTGCCAGCAGTTTATTTGGCAGTTCCTCCTACGAGCAGTACTTC. Its translation is CASSLFGSSSYEQYF.

The V gene is TRBV10-1, the J gene TRBJ1-1; a weak D match, TRBD1 (6 bases). The CDR3 contains 14 residues. V gave up 4 bases and J gave up 0 bases, with 9 bases separating them. Germline V gene lookup returns CDR1 WNHNN and CDR2 SYGVQD (reference sequence). CDR3 DNA: TGCGCCAGCAGTGTAAACAGGGTGAACACTGAAGCTTTCTTT. Residues: CASSVNRVNTEAFF.

The rearrangement joins TRBV6-5 to TRBJ2-5, with 11 bases aligning to TRBD2. Looked up from germline, CDR1 is MNHEY and CDR2 is SVGAGI. This CDR3 is 14 amino acids long. The junction had 5 bases not matched to a gene; V was cut back by 6 bases and J by 5 bases. CDR3 nucleotides: TGTGCCAGCAGCTTAGCGGGAGGGGAGGAGACCCAGTACTTC. It yields the protein CASSLAGGEETQYF.

The rearrangement uses TRBV7-8 and TRBJ2-1, with D perhaps matching TRBD1 (6 bases). The CDR3 is 15 amino acids. Germline V gives CDR1 SGHVS, CDR2 FQNEAQ. V shed 0 bases and J shed 2 bases, with 8 bases lying between them. For the CDR3, the DNA is TGTGCCAGCAGCTTAGCTTACAGGGCCTACAATGAGCAGTTCTTC. Residues: CASSLAYRAYNEQFF.

The chain links TRBV5-1 to TRBJ1-1, with a weak D call TRBD1 (6 bases). CDR3 length equals 18 residues. Deletions cut 4 bases from V and 4 bases from J, with 26 bases between. Germline V gene sequence: CDR1 SGHRS, CDR2 YFSETQ. As DNA, the CDR3 is TGCGCCAGCAGCCCCGCCCACACCTCGGGGGGCTATGTCACTGAAGCTTTCTTT. Translation: CASSPAHTSGGYVTEAFF. The variable domain in full, with the rest retrieved from reference TRBV5-1 and TRBJ1-1, is KAGVTQTPRYLIKTRGQQVTLSCSPISGHRSVSWYQQTPGQGLQFLFEYFSETQRNKGNFPGRFSGRQFSNSRSEMNVSTLELGDSALYLCASSPAHTSGGYVTEAFFGQGTRLTVV.

Only a few counts were recorded for this clone. This chain links TRBV7-8 with TRBJ1-4; no firm D call. The CDR3 extends over 14 amino acids. Germline values: CDR1 SGHVS, CDR2 FQNEAQ. Trimming removed 6 bases from V and 4 bases from J, with 12 bases in between. CDR3 sequence: CASSFSGYNEKLFF. The CDR3 bases are TGTGCCAGCAGTTTCTCAGGCTATAATGAAAAACTGTTTTTT.

The genes are TRBV29-1 and TRBJ2-2, with D maybe TRBD1 (5 bases). V dropped 6 bases and J dropped 11 bases, with 13 bases sitting between them. The CDR3 totals 11 residues. The germline V gene has CDR1 SQVTM and CDR2 ANQGSEA. Here the CDR3 reads CSVDDSTELFF. DNA for the CDR3: TGCAGCGTCGATGACAGCACCGAGCTGTTTTTT.

The rearrangement links TRBV4-2 to TRBJ1-1, with unresolved D. The CDR3 length is 14 residues. The germline V gene has CDR1 LGHNA and CDR2 YNFKEQ. V lost 4 bases to trimming and J lost 1 base, with 10 bases between them. CDR3 nucleotides: TGTGCCAGCAGCCGGTATACAGCGAACACTGAAGCTTTCTTT. Amino acids: CASSRYTANTEAFF.

This clone was counted only a few times. The chain combines TRBV7-8 with TRBJ2-2, with 7 bases matching TRBD2. CDR3 length: 17 residues. The V and J ends lost 3 bases and 0 bases, in that order; junction bases with no gene match: 7. CDR1 and CDR2 from the germline V gene are SGHVS and FQNEAQ. The CDR3: CASSFPKAGTNTGELFF. CDR3 nucleotide sequence: TGTGCCAGCAGCTTCCCTAAAGCGGGAACGAACACCGGGGAGCTGTTTTTT.

The CDR3 loop is CASSASRETQYF. CDR3 nucleotide sequence: TGTGCCAGTAGTGCTTCCAGAGAGACCCAGTACTTC. The chain couples TRBV19 to TRBJ2-5; D gene ambiguous. V was shortened by 5 bases and J by 4 bases, with 8 bases between the two germline ends. CDR3 length: 12 residues. Germline V gene sequence: CDR1 LNHDA, CDR2 SQIVND (reference sequence).

V gene TRBV7-9 combines with J gene TRBJ1-2; 7 nucleotides align to TRBD1. J lost 3 bases, V lost 1 base, and 2 bases had no gene match. Germline V CDR1 and CDR2: SEHNR, FQNEAQ (reference sequence). The CDR3 sequence is 14 residues long. The CDR3 spells CASSLGRGDYGYTF. CDR3 in DNA: TGTGCCAGCAGCTTAGGCAGGGGGGACTATGGCTACACCTTC.

In its sample, this clone was seen a few times. The rearrangement joins TRBV13 to TRBJ1-2; D ambiguous. CDR3 length equals 12 residues. The germline V and J ends were trimmed by 5 bases and 5 bases, with 9 bases remaining between them. Germline V gives CDR1 PRHDT, CDR2 FYEKMQ (reference sequence). The CDR3 coding sequence is TGTGCCAGCAGCCTAACCCCTTATGGCTACACCTTC. It translates to CASSLTPYGYTF.

The V gene is TRBV19, the J gene TRBJ1-5, with TRBD1 identical over 7 bases. Germline V lookup: CDR1 LNHDA, CDR2 SQIVND (reference sequence). The V and J ends lost 6 bases and 4 bases, in that order; junction bases with no gene match: 12. CDR3 length: 16 residues. In DNA form, the CDR3 reads TGTGCCAGTAGAACAGGGGCCGGTTGGGTAAATCAGCCCCAGCATTTT. Amino acid sequence: CASRTGAGWVNQPQHF.

The chain links TRBV6-1 to TRBJ1-2, with 8 bases matching TRBD1. CDR3 length equals 14 residues. After removal of 2 bases from V and 6 bases from J, the junction contained 5 bases not matched to a gene. CDR1 MNHNS and CDR2 SASEGT come from the germline V gene. The CDR3 DNA is TGTGCCAGCAGTGAAAGTCGGACAGGGCATGGCTACACCTTC. Translated, it gives CASSESRTGHGYTF.

The chain is built from TRBV10-3 and TRBJ2-7; TRBD2 agrees at 7 bases. The CDR3 runs 13 residues. Germline CDR1 is ENHRY and CDR2 is SYGVKD. J lost 4 bases, V lost 7 bases, and 7 bases had no gene match. The DNA of the CDR3 is TGTGCCATCACTCTGGGGGGGGGTTACGAGCAGTACTTC. Its translation is CAITLGGGYEQYF.

This clone has a single count. V usage is TRBV7-9 and J usage is TRBJ1-1, with TRBD1 as a possible D gene (6 bases). The CDR3 totals 14 residues. Looked up from germline, CDR1 is SEHNR and CDR2 is FQNEAQ (reference sequence). The V end was cut by 1 base, the J end by 3 bases, with 9 bases between. The CDR3 reads CASSLVGGHTEAFF. CDR3 coding DNA: TGTGCCAGCAGCTTAGTGGGGGGGCACACTGAAGCTTTCTTT.

The CDR3 DNA is TGTGCCAGCAGCTTTCGCTCCGGGACAACCAATTCACCCCTCCACTTT. This sequence encodes CASSFRSGTTNSPLHF. The chain recombines TRBV5-6 with TRBJ1-6; TRBD1 might be the D (6 bases). The V end lost 2 bases, the J end lost 7 bases, and 16 bases lay between the germline ends. The length of the CDR3 is 16 residues. CDR1 and CDR2 from the germline V gene are SGHDT and YYEEEE.

Concerning this clone itself: The same CDR3 also results from other DNA sequences found in this sample. The chain combines TRBV6-4 with TRBJ2-3; TRBD2 matches 10 bases. Germline V CDR1 and CDR2: MRHNA, SNTAGT. The length of the CDR3 is 15 residues. The V and J ends lost 0 bases and 4 bases, in that order; junction bases with no gene match: 1. The CDR3 DNA reads TGTGCCAGCAGTGACTCAGCGGGAGGGCCAGATACGCAGTATTTT. Protein: CASSDSAGGPDTQYF.

This clone was detected only once. The chain has TRBV4-1 and TRBJ1-4; perhaps TRBD1 as D (6 bases). This CDR3 comprises 16 residues. Germline-derived CDR1 and CDR2 are MGHRA and YSYEKL. V was shortened by 4 bases and J by 3 bases, with 15 bases between the two germline ends. The CDR3 sequence: CASSPRGEGANEKLFF. In nucleotides, the CDR3 is TGCGCCAGCAGCCCTCGCGGGGAGGGGGCTAATGAAAAACTGTTTTTT.

The rearrangement uses TRBV5-6 and TRBJ2-5; D is possibly TRBD2 (7 bases). There are 14 residues in the CDR3. Trimming shortened V by 0 bases and J by 5 bases, and 11 bases separated the two germline ends. Germline V gene data show CDR1 as SGHDT and CDR2 as YYEEEE. In DNA, the CDR3 is TGTGCCAGCAGCTTGGCGGGGGGCAGGGAGACCCAGTACTTC. Amino acid sequence: CASSLAGGRETQYF.

The V call is TRBV5-4, the J call TRBJ2-7; 11 bases map to TRBD2. V trimming: 4 bases; J trimming: 6 bases; junction bases outside the gene matches: 12. The CDR3 runs 16 residues. The germline V gene encodes CDR1 SGHNT and CDR2 YYREEE (reference sequence). As DNA, the CDR3 is TGTGCCAGCAGCCCGGGGGGACTAGCGGACACGGCCGAGCAGTACTTC. Translating gives CASSPGGLADTAEQYF. The complete variable domain, with remaining parts taken from reference TRBV5-4 and TRBJ2-7, reads ETGVTQSPTHLIKTRGQQVTLRCSSQSGHNTVSWYQQALGQGPQFIFQYYREEENGRGNFPPRFSGLQFPNYSSELNVNALELDDSALYLCASSPGGLADTAEQYFGPGTRLTVT.

CDR3 sequence: CASSWGVEAFF. The CDR3, as DNA: TGTGCCAGCAGCTGGGGGGTCGAAGCTTTCTTT. V and J are TRBV11-2 and TRBJ1-1, with D possibly being TRBD1 (5 bases). V gave up 4 bases and J gave up 8 bases, with 8 bases separating them. CDR3 length: 11 residues. Per germline, CDR1 SGHAT and CDR2 FQNNGV. The full variable domain, with the rest looked up from reference TRBV11-2 and TRBJ1-1, is EAGVAQSPRYKIIEKRQSVAFWCNPISGHATLYWYQQILGQGPKLLIQFQNNGVVDDSQLPKDRFSAERLKGVDSTLKIQPAKLEDSAVYLCASSWGVEAFFGQGTRLTVV.